The text below deals with one T cell receptor beta chain. The antigen it recognizes is unknown. Germline and junction disagree at one end, which may indicate a read error. The library was built by means of the immunoSEQ multiplex PCR assay. Sequencing was run at survey resolution with two replicates of approximately 200 ng each, for a total of about 400 ng of DNA per sample. Using multiplex PCR primers aimed at V and J genes, the hsTCRB kit picked up rearranged TCRB sequences in genomic DNA. The CDR3 region was amplified in a first PCR of 25 to 35 cycles using the QIAGEN Multiplex PCR Kit. An approximately 8-cycle second PCR added sample barcodes and Illumina adapters to each replicate. Quantification of the pooled libraries was done with a QuantStudio 6 and the KAPA library quantification kit. Around 16 pM of pooled libraries was sequenced on an Illumina MiSeq using 156-cycle single-end reads and a 15-cycle index read. For the original study's pipeline: VDJdb annotation flagged approximately 1.5% of under 200,000 unique clonotypes as previously reported viral-epitope-specific. The immunoSEQ Data Assistant and immunoSEQ Analyzer turned the raw reads into TCRB repertoires that were normalized and annotated. Clonotypes were analyzed with the immunarch R package version 0.6.5 and BioAnalyzer. Before richness was estimated, every repertoire was downsampled to match the clone count of the smallest repertoire. Clonotypes were categorized as expanded, contracted or novel by Fisher's exact tests, where a novel clonotype had zero frequency before treatment. Significantly changed CDR3 beta sequences were clustered with GLIPH2 using simulation_depth=1000 and kmer_min_depth=3, and CDR3s shorter than five residues were excluded. Drawn from immuneACCESS, this table holds only the in-frame rearrangements with V and J called that TCRdb kept. Clones are partly lost; checked studies trace under half to an unresolved V gene and leave the rest unexplained. Clone size and V and J calls were adopted from that table, with D and trimming inferred from the DNA. For this sample the table gives 3,500 to 4,500 clones, of which roughly four fifths were detected only once. Roughly 18% of the sample is in the top ten clones.

T-cell subsets were not sorted, so the analysis was performed on bulk bone marrow. TCR beta CDR3 regions were immunosequenced from bone marrow of about a dozen myelodysplastic syndrome patients before and after hypomethylating agent therapy. For longitudinal repertoire tracking, a baseline bone marrow plus two to three bone marrows at different post-treatment timepoints were contributed by each patient. Whole bone marrow served as the source for genomic DNA extraction, with DNA quality checked using TapeStation, NanoDrop OneC and PicoGreen assays. Its CDR3 holds 10 amino acids, cysteine through phenylalanine. Only CDR3 DNA remains: 30 bases, in frame from the first base. The germline V gene specifies SQVTM as CDR1 and ANQGSEA as CDR2. This sample is drawn from a study of hypomethylating agent response in myelodysplastic syndrome (dated by TCRdb to about 2021). With respect to the entire study: The hypomethylating agents azacitidine (about 70% of the 11) or decitabine (3 of 11) were used to treat the patients. Response was defined as complete response or hematologic improvement, and patients meeting neither criterion were classed as non-responders. On average the patients were roughly 72 +/- 6.3 years old, and a diploid cytogenetic profile was seen most often. Complete response or hematologic improvement was achieved by six patients, and roughly five patients were classified as non-responders. Among the myelodysplastic syndrome patients in the cohort, roughly ten were male and 2 were female. TET2 mutation was identified most frequently, being present in 5 of 11 patients.

On the study overall, not on this receptor specifically: Novel clonotypes were found to emerge more often in responders, whereas more contracted clonotypes were observed in non-responders after treatment. A possible recognition of novel MDS antigens by the shared GLIPH2 clusters was not confirmed and needs experimental validation. No significant change in richness, rarefaction diversity or clonality was detected after hypomethylating agent treatment, either across all patients or within response groups. Only 11 patients were analyzed, making the cohort small. Age matching of healthy control donors to MDS patients was not performed, and the MDS versus healthy comparison could have been impacted by this lack of age matching.

The chain couples TRBV29-1 to TRBJ1-4, with the D gene call left open. The clonotype comes from a human donor with myelodysplastic syndrome. The sequenced sample was bone marrow, obtained before or after starting hypomethylating agent treatment for myelodysplastic syndrome (not recorded which). The CDR3 protein: CSVAGRKTVF. The DNA is as follows: TGCAGCGTGGCCGGGAGAAAAACTGTTTTT.